Described below is a single T cell receptor (beta chain) sequence and its context. In the source study's methods: Cell counts per sample came from amplifying reference gene primers. Sequenced by immunoSEQ multiplex PCR; TCRdb stores in-frame clones only, minus some. V and J calls and clone size are copied from that table; D and trimming were computed from the DNA. The sample yields under 300,000 clones, approximately 84% seen once. The data stem from a study of blood T cell repertoires in COVID-19. Looking at the study overall: Sites across the United States, Italy and Spain contributed samples from acute and convalescent COVID-19. The analysed material was cDNA or gDNA that came from T cells, B-cell-depleted T cells, or PBMCs.

This receptor was taken from a man aged 50-60 years with acute or convalescent COVID-19. Material: peripheral blood.

CDR3 bases: TGTGCCAGCAGTTTGGACAGGGGGCGCGGTGCTTTCTTT. Protein sequence: CASSLDRGRGAFF. This chain connects TRBV12-3 or TRBV12-4 to TRBJ1-1, with 11 bases that match TRBD1. Germline trimming cut 3 bases from V and 11 bases from J; bases unmatched to any gene: 5. The CDR3 extends over 13 amino acids.